These 22 T cell receptor beta chains were sequenced from one sample in a study of T cells after yellow fever vaccination. TCRdb called the 5' RACE reads again in MiXCR, with one record for every CDR3 protein. The repertoire holds 510,000 or so distinct CDR3 sequences, with about a fifth as singletons. Material: PBMCs, obtained 15 days after the yellow fever booster vaccination. The receptors derive from a man aged 25 to 45 who received the YFV17D yellow fever vaccine.

This clonotype showed up just a few times. The J gene is TRBJ1-6, the V gene TRBV5-4; D is possibly TRBD1 (5 bases). CDR3 length equals 20 residues. V was pared by 0 bases and J by 8 bases, with 27 bases between. Germline V gives CDR1 SGHNT, CDR2 YYREEE (reference sequence). The CDR3 DNA sequence: TGTGCCAGCAGCTTGGGGTGGACCTACATAAGGCGGGGGACCGATTCACCCCTCCACTTT. Translation gives CASSLGWTYIRRGTDSPLHF.

The chain employs TRBV12-3 or TRBV12-4 and TRBJ1-4; the D gene is possibly TRBD1 (5 bases). V was cut by 4 bases and J by 10 bases, with 7 bases left in between. The CDR3 runs 11 residues. In nucleotides, the CDR3 is TGTGCCAGCAGTTCCGGGACAAAACTGTTTTTT. Protein: CASSSGTKLFF.

This clonotype occurred a few times. At one of its ends the junction is not consistent with the germline gene, which may arise from a read error. V is TRBV12-3 or TRBV12-4 and J is TRBJ2-3; weak D call: TRBD2 (6 bases). This CDR3 has 10 residues. CDR3 residues: CASSFLLADF. DNA of the CDR3: TGTGCCAGCAGTTTCCTACTAGCTGACTTT.

V usage is TRBV7-8 and J usage is TRBJ2-7, with 7 bases lining up with TRBD2. The V and J ends lost 5 bases and 7 bases, in that order; junction bases with no gene match: 14. The germline CDR1 and CDR2 sequences are SGHVS and FQNEAQ. CDR3 length: 15 residues. This CDR3 reads CASSPRPGGTWEQYF. The CDR3 DNA reads as TGTGCCAGCAGCCCGAGACCGGGAGGTACATGGGAGCAGTACTTC.

CDR3 residues: CASSPSSWGGTDTQYF. The CDR3 DNA follows: TGTGCCAGCAGCCCATCTAGTTGGGGAGGCACAGATACGCAGTATTTT. This chain uses TRBV3-1 with TRBJ2-3; D may be TRBD2 (5 bases). Germline CDR1 is LGHDT and CDR2 is YNNKEL (reference sequence). V lost 4 bases, J lost 1 base, and 15 bases lay in between. CDR3 length equals 16 residues.

This chain uses TRBV28 with TRBJ2-7, with 7 bases lining up with TRBD1. From germline, CDR1 is MDHEN and CDR2 SYDVKM. The CDR3 is 16 amino acids. V gave up 4 bases and J gave up 3 bases; unmatched junction bases: 12. CDR3 nucleotides: TGTGCCAGCAGTTCCCACAGGGGCCCCTTGGGCTACGAGCAGTACTTC. It encodes CASSSHRGPLGYEQYF.

This clonotype was recorded a few times. CDR3 bases: TGTGCCAGCAGCTTGGCCGGGGACAGGGTCACAGATACGCAGTATTTT. It translates to CASSLAGDRVTDTQYF. The chain has TRBV5-6 and TRBJ2-3; TRBD1 aligns across 9 bases. The CDR3 length is 16 residues. Germline values: CDR1 SGHDT, CDR2 YYEEEE. V was pared by 0 bases and J by 2 bases, with 4 bases of the junction left unmatched.

This clonotype was found a few times. The chain links TRBV6-1 to TRBJ2-7, with D unresolved. The CDR3 spans 14 residues. From germline, CDR1 is MNHNS and CDR2 SASEGT. Trimming stripped 8 bases from V and 2 bases from J, with 16 bases between. The CDR3 coding sequence is TGTGCCAGCGGATCCCCTCAGGATCCCTACGAGCAGTACTTC. Residues: CASGSPQDPYEQYF.

The rearrangement uses TRBV5-2 and TRBJ2-1; the table's TRBD2 call for D was not verified on the DNA. TRBV5-2 is a known pseudogene. CDR3 length: 14 amino acids. CDR3 coding DNA: TGTGCCAGCGGCCCTGGGCTCCTCTACAATGAGCAGTTCTTC. It specifies CASGPGLLYNEQFF.

This clonotype has only a few counts. This chain uses TRBV27 with TRBJ2-2, with 9 positions matching TRBD1. Trimming took 3 bases from V and 6 from J; bases not matched to a gene: 5. Germline assignment: CDR1 MNHEY and CDR2 SMNVEV (reference sequence). The CDR3 loop spans 15 amino acids. CDR3 sequence reads: CASSLGTGRAGELFF. CDR3 coding DNA: TGTGCCAGCAGTTTGGGGACAGGGAGGGCCGGGGAGCTGTTTTTT.

The gene calls are TRBV2 and TRBJ2-7; TRBD2 agrees at 10 bases. Trimming removed 4 bases from V and 2 bases from J; junction bases left unmatched: 2. The germline V gene encodes CDR1 SNHLY and CDR2 FYNNEI. CDR3 size: 14 residues. In nucleotides, the CDR3 is TGTGCCAGCAGTGGACTAGCGGGTGCCTACGAGCAGTACTTC. It yields the protein CASSGLAGAYEQYF.

The chain links TRBV9 to TRBJ2-7; D may be TRBD1 or TRBD2 (5 bases each). V shed 3 bases and J shed 0 bases, with 7 bases lying between them. This CDR3 region has 13 residues. From germline, CDR1 is SGDLS and CDR2 YYNGEE. The CDR3 spells CASSGGSSYEQYF. CDR3 DNA sequence: TGTGCCAGCAGCGGGGGGAGCTCCTACGAGCAGTACTTC.

This clonotype was seen more than once but under ten times. This chain uses TRBV7-9 with TRBJ2-3; TRBD1 is a possible D gene (6 bases). Trimming removed 8 bases from V and 0 bases from J, with 18 bases in between. The germline CDR1 and CDR2 sequences are SEHNR and FQNEAQ (reference sequence). CDR3 length: 16 residues. The chain's CDR3 is CASVRIRGSSTDTQYF. Here the CDR3 DNA reads TGTGCCAGCGTAAGAATCAGGGGATCTAGCACAGATACGCAGTATTTT.

This clonotype was picked up a small number of times. V is TRBV15 and J is TRBJ2-7; D unresolved. CDR3 length equals 15 residues. V shed 5 bases and J shed 9 bases, with 23 bases lying between them. CDR1 and CDR2 from the germline V gene are LNHNV and YYDKDF (reference sequence). The CDR3 nucleotides read TGTGCCACCAGCGCGCTACCGGGCTCTTCTTCTAGGCAGTACTTC. Amino acids: CATSALPGSSSRQYF.

The chain employs TRBV11-2 and TRBJ2-2; D possibly corresponds to TRBD2 (6 bases). This CDR3 contains 15 residues. V lost 6 bases to trimming and J lost 2 bases, with 13 bases between them. The V gene's germline CDR1 is SGHAT and CDR2 FQNNGV. CDR3 sequence: CASRFTGGNTGELFF. In DNA, the CDR3 is TGTGCCAGCAGATTCACCGGGGGAAACACCGGGGAGCTGTTTTTT.

This clonotype came up a few times. The genes are TRBV9 and TRBJ2-4; D might be TRBD1 (5 bases). Germline V gene lookup returns CDR1 SGDLS and CDR2 YYNGEE. The CDR3 totals 16 residues. The ends were cut back, 3 bases at V and 1 base at J, with 14 bases in the middle. The CDR3 protein is CASSASTGRAKNIQYF. The CDR3 DNA is TGTGCCAGCAGCGCCTCCACAGGAAGGGCCAAAAACATTCAGTACTTC.

This clonotype came up a few times. In nucleotides, the CDR3 is TGCAGTGTTCCAGGGGGTGCGGACAATGAGCAGTTCTTC. Its protein product is CSVPGGADNEQFF. This sequence joins TRBV20-1 and TRBJ2-1; 7 bases line up with TRBD1. The CDR3 is 13 residues long. Unmatched junction bases numbered 8, after V lost 7 bases and J lost 5 bases. CDR1 DFQATT and CDR2 SNEGSKA come from the germline V gene (reference sequence).

The chain recombines TRBV6-5 with TRBJ2-5; tentatively, D is TRBD1 (6 bases). V lost 7 bases to trimming and J lost 5 bases, with 8 bases between them. This CDR3 has 11 residues. CDR1 and CDR2 (germline): MNHEY, SVGAGI. The CDR3 spells CASNQGETQYF. The CDR3 nucleotides read TGTGCCAGCAACCAGGGGGAGACCCAGTACTTC.

The rearrangement links TRBV12-3 or TRBV12-4 to TRBJ2-5; tentatively, D is TRBD1 or TRBD2 (5 bases each). The CDR3 totals 12 residues. V was shortened by 7 bases and J by 7 bases, with 13 bases between the two germline ends. The DNA for the CDR3 is TGTGCCAGCATAGGGGAGTGGGGGACCCAGTACTTC. It translates to CASIGEWGTQYF.

This clonotype appeared a few times. The chain is built from TRBV12-3 or TRBV12-4 and TRBJ2-3; a possible D gene is TRBD2 (7 bases). The ends were cut back, 3 bases at V and 2 bases at J, with 12 bases in the middle. The CDR3 is 15 amino acids. The CDR3 nucleotides read TGTGCCAGCAGTTTCTCGGGGGGCTCCACAGATACGCAGTATTTT. It is translated as CASSFSGGSTDTQYF.

This chain uses TRBV4-1 with TRBJ1-1; TRBD1 matches at 8 bases. CDR3 length equals 15 residues. The J segment lost 5 bases and the V segment lost 3 bases, leaving 8 bases of the junction unmatched. In germline, CDR1 is MGHRA, CDR2 YSYEKL. DNA of the CDR3: TGCGCCAGCAGCCACCTGACAGGGGTAGGAACTGAAGCTTTCTTT. Protein product: CASSHLTGVGTEAFF.

V is TRBV7-2 and J is TRBJ2-7; D not certain. CDR3 length: 12 amino acids. In germline, CDR1 is SGHTA, CDR2 FQGNSA. The V end was cut by 5 bases, the J end by 9 bases, with 14 bases between. The CDR3 sequence is CASSPNPSRQYF. The CDR3 region has the DNA TGTGCCAGCAGCCCCAACCCTTCTCGGCAGTACTTC.